This entry features one T cell receptor beta chain sequence. This entry belongs to a study of cytomegalovirus exposure and HLA in healthy donors. The repertoire was sequenced with immunoSEQ multiplex PCR; TCRdb's copy has only in-frame clones and lacks some. The table includes 300,000 to 350,000 clones, roughly 88% detected once. The V gene's germline CDR1 is MNHEY and CDR2 SMNVEV (reference sequence). The CDR3 loop spans 14 amino acids. Trimming took 3 bases from V and 2 from J; bases not matched to a gene: 3. V and J are TRBV27 and TRBJ2-7, with 8 bases lining up with TRBD1. Input material: PBMCs. This TCR derives from a man aged 25 to 40 in good health and CMV-seronegative. The CDR3 is CASSFDRGAYEQYF. The CDR3 DNA sequence: TGTGCCAGCAGTTTTGACAGGGGCGCCTACGAGCAGTACTTC.